This TCR beta chain came from a study of blood T cell repertoires in COVID-19. At the level of the study: The United States, Italy and Spain supplied acute and convalescent COVID-19 samples. T cells, B-cell-depleted T cells, or PBMCs supplied cDNA or gDNA.

Per germline, CDR1 SNHLY and CDR2 FYNNEI. V was trimmed by 6 bases and J by 6 bases, leaving 12 bases between them. This CDR3 region has 12 residues. Original data processing: How many nucleated cells were present was estimated from reference gene primer amplification. The method was immunoSEQ multiplex PCR; TCRdb's version includes in-frame clones alone and lacks a portion of them. The V and J calls and clone size are taken from that table; D and trimming were inferred from the DNA. The table lists approximately 46,000 clones, roughly 82% of them singletons. Material for sequencing was peripheral blood. The TCR comes from a human donor in a cohort sampled during active COVID-19. The chain employs TRBV2 and TRBJ2-7; D gene ambiguous. The CDR3 DNA reads TGTGCCAGCAGCCGAATGCGGTCCGAGCAGTACTTC. Amino acids: CASSRMRSEQYF.